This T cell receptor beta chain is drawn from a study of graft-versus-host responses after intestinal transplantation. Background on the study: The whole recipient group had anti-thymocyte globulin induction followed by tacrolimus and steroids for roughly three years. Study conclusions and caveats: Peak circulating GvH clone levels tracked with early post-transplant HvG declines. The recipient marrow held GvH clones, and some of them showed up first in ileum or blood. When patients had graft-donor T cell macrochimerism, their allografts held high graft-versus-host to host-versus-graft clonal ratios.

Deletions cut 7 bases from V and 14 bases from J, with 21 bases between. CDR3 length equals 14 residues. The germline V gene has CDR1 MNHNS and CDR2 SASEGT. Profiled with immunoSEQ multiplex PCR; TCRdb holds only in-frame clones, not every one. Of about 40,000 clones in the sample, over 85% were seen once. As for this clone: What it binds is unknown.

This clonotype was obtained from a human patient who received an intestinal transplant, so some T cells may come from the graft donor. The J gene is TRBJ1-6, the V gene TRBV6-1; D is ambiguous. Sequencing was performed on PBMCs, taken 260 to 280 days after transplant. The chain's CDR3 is CASNPGQTPFTLHF. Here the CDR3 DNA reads TGTGCCAGCAACCCCGGGCAAACCCCATTCACCCTCCACTTT.